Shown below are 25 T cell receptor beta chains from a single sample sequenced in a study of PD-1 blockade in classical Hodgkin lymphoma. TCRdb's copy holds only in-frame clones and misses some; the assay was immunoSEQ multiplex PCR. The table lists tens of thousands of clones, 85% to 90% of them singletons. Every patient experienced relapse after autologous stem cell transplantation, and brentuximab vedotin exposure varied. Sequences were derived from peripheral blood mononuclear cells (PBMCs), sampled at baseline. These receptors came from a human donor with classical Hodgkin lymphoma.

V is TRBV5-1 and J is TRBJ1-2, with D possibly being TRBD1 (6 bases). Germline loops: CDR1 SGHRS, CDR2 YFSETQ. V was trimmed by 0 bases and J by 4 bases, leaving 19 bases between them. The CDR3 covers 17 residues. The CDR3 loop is CASSLGGGGSLAYGYTF. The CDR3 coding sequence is TGCGCCAGCAGCTTGGGAGGGGGGGGCAGTCTTGCCTATGGCTACACCTTC.

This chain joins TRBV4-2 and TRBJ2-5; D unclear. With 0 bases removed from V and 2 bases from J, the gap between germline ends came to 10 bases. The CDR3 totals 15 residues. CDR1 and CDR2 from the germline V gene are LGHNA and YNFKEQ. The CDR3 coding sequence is TGTGCCAGCAGCCAAGACCAACTTGCGCAAGAGACCCAGTACTTC. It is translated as CASSQDQLAQETQYF.

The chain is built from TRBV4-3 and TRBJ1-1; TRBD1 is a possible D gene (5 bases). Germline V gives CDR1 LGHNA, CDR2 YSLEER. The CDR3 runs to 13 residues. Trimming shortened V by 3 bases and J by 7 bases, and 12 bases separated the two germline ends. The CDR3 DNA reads TGCGCCAGCAGCCAGCTTGGAGGGGATGAAGCTTTCTTT. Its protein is CASSQLGGDEAFF.

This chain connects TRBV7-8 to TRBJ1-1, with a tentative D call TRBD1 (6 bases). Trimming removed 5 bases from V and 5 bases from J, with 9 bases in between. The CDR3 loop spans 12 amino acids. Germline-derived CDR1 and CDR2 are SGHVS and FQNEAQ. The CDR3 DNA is TGTGCCAGCAGCCAACAGGGTACTGAAGCTTTCTTT. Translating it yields CASSQQGTEAFF.

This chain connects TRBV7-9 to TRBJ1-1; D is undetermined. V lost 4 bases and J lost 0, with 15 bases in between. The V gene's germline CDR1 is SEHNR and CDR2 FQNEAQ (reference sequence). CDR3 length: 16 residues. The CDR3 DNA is TGTGCCAGCAGCTCCGACGGGATTTTTATGAACACTGAAGCTTTCTTT. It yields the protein CASSSDGIFMNTEAFF.

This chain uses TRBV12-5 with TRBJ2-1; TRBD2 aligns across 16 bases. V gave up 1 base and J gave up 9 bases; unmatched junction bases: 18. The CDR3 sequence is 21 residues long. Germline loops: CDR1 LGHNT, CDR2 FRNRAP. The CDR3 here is CASGLAVLGLAGGRAHSEQFF. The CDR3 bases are TGTGCTAGTGGTTTGGCCGTTCTGGGACTAGCGGGGGGGCGGGCTCATAGTGAGCAGTTCTTC.

The CDR3 protein is CASSQDLPVSGNTIYF. CDR3 in DNA: TGCGCCAGCAGCCAAGATCTCCCAGTCTCTGGAAACACCATATATTTT. V and J are TRBV4-1 and TRBJ1-3; D call uncertain. With 0 bases removed from V and 0 bases from J, the gap between germline ends came to 9 bases. This CDR3 is built from 16 residues. Germline CDR1 reads MGHRA; CDR2 reads YSYEKL.

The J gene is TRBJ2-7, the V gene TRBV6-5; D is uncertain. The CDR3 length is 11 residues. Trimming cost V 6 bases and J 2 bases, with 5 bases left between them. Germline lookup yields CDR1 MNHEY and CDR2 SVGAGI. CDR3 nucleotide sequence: TGTGCCAGCAGGAGCACCTACGAGCAGTACTTC. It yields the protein CASRSTYEQYF.

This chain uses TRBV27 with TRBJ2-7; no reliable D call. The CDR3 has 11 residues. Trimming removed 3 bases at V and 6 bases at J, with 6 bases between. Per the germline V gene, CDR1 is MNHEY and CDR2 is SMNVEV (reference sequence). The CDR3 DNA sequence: TGTGCCAGCAGTTTTGGTTTCGAGCAGTACTTC. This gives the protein CASSFGFEQYF.

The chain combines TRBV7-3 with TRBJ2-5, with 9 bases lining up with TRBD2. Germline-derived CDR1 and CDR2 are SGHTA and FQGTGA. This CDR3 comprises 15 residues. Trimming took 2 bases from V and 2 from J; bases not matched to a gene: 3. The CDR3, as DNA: TGTGCCAGCAGCTTACTAGCGGGGACTCAAGAGACCCAGTACTTC. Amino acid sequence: CASSLLAGTQETQYF.

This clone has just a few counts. In DNA, the CDR3 is TGCGCCAGCAGCCCACCTGCTGGGGGGAACACTGAAGCTTTCTTT. Its translation is CASSPPAGGNTEAFF. This rearrangement joins TRBV5-1 to TRBJ1-1; D is perhaps TRBD1 (5 bases). Trimming removed 4 bases at V and 1 base at J, with 14 bases between. CDR3 size: 15 residues. Germline V gene data show CDR1 as SGHRS and CDR2 as YFSETQ.

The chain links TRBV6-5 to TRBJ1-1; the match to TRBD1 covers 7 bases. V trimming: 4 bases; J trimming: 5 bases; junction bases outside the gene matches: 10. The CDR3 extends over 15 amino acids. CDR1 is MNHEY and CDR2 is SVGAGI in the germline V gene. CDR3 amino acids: CASSSREGAGTEAFF. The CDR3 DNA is TGTGCCAGCAGTTCCAGGGAGGGGGCAGGTACTGAAGCTTTCTTT.

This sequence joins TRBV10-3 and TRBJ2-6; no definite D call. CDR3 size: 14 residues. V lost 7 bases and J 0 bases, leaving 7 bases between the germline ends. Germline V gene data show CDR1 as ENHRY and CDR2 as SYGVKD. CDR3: CAIKAISGANVLTF. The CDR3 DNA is TGTGCCATCAAAGCCATCTCTGGGGCCAACGTCCTGACTTTC.

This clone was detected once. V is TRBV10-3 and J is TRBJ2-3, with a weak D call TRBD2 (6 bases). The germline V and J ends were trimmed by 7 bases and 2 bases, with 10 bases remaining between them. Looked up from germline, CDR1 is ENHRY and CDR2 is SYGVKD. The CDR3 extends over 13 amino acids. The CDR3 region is CAITEGTTDTQYF. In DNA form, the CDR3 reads TGTGCCATCACGGAGGGGACCACAGATACGCAGTATTTT.

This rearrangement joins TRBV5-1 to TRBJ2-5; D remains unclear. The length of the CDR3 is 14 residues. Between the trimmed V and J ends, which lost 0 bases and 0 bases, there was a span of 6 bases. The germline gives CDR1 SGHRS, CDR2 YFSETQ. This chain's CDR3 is CASSLAGNQETQYF. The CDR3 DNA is TGCGCCAGCAGCTTGGCAGGCAACCAAGAGACCCAGTACTTC.

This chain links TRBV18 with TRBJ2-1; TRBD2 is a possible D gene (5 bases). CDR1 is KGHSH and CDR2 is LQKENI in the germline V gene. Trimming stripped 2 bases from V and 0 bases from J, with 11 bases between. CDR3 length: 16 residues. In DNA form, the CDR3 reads TGTGCCAGCTCACCATTTGAAGCGGCCTCCTACAATGAGCAGTTCTTC. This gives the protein CASSPFEAASYNEQFF. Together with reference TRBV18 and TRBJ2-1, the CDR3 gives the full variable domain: NAGVMQNPRHLVRRRGQEARLRCSPMKGHSHVYWYRQLPEEGLKFMVYLQKENIIDESGMPKERFSAEFPKEGPSILRIQQVVRGDSAAYFCASSPFEAASYNEQFFGPGTRLTVL.

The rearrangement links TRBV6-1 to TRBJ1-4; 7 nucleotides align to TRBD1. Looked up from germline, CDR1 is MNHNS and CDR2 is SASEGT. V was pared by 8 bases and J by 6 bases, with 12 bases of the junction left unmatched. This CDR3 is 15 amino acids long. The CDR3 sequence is CASSSRAGGDEKLFF. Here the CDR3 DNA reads TGTGCCAGCTCATCGCGGGCAGGGGGGGATGAAAAACTGTTTTTT.

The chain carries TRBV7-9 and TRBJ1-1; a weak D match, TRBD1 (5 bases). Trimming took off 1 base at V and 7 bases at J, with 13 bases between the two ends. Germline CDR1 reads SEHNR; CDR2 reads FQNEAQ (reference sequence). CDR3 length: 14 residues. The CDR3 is CASSLDSERGEAFF. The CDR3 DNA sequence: TGTGCCAGCAGCTTAGATAGTGAGAGGGGTGAAGCTTTCTTT.

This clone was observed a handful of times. As DNA, the CDR3 is TGTGCCAGTAGTATTTGGGTCTCCACCGGGGAGCTGTTTTTT. It yields the protein CASSIWVSTGELFF. The genes are TRBV19 and TRBJ2-2; D uncertain. V shed 3 bases and J shed 4 bases, with 9 bases lying between them. Per the germline V gene, CDR1 is LNHDA and CDR2 is SQIVND (reference sequence). The CDR3 is 14 residues long.

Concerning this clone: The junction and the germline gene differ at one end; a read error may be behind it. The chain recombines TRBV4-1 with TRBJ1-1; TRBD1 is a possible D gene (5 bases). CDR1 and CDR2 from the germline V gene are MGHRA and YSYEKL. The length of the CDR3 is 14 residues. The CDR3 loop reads CASSQDGLDTEAFF. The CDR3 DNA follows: TGCGCCAGCAGCCAAGATGGCCTGGACACCGAAGCTTTCTTT.

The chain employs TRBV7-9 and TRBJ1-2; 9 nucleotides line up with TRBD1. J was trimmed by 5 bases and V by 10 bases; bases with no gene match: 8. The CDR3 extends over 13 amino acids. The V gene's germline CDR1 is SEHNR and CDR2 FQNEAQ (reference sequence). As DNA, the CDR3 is TGTGCCACAGACTTAGGGACAGGGTATGGCTACACCTTC. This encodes CATDLGTGYGYTF.

CDR3 amino acids: CASSSLRGNEQFF. DNA for the CDR3: TGTGCCAGCAGCTCCTTAAGGGGCAATGAGCAGTTCTTC. The chain uses TRBV7-9 and TRBJ2-1, with D perhaps TRBD1 (5 bases). The CDR3 is 13 amino acids. From germline, CDR1 is SEHNR and CDR2 FQNEAQ (reference sequence). V was pared by 4 bases and J by 6 bases, with 10 bases between.

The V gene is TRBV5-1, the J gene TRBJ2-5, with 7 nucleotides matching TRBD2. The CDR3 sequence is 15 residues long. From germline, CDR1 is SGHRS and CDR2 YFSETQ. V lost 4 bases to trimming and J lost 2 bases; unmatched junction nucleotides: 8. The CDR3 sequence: CASSAGVYGQETQYF. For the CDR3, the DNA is TGCGCCAGCAGCGCGGGGGTCTACGGACAAGAGACCCAGTACTTC.

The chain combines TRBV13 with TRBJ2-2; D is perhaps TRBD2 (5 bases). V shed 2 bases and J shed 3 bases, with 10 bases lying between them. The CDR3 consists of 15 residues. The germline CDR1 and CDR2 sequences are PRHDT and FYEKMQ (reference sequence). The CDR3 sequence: CASSLYGGDTGELFF. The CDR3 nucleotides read TGTGCCAGCAGCTTATACGGAGGCGACACCGGGGAGCTGTTTTTT.

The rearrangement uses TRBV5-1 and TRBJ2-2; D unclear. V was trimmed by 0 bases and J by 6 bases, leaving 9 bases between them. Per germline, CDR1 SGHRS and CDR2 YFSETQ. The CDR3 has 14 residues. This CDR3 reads CASSLDWVSGELFF. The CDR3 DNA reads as TGCGCCAGCAGCTTGGATTGGGTTTCCGGGGAGCTGTTTTTT.